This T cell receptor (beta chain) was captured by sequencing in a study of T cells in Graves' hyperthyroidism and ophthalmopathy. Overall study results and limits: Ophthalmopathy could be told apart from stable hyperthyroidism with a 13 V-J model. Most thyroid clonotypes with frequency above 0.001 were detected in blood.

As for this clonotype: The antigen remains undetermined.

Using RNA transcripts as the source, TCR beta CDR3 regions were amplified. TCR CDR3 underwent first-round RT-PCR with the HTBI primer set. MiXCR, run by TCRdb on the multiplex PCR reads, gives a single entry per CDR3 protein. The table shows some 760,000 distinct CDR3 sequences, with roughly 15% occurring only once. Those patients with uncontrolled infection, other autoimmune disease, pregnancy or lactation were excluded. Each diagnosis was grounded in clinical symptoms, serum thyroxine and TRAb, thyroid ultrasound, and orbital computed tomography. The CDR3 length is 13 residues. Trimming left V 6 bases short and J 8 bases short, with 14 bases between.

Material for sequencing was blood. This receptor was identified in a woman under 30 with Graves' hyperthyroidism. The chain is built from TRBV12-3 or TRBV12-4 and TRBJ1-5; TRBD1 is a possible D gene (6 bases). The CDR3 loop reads CASSLGRTEPQHF. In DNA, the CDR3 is TGTGCCAGCAGCCTGGGACGGACAGAGCCCCAGCATTTT.